This entry lists 9 T cell receptor beta chains sequenced from one sample in a study of blood T cell repertoires in COVID-19. Clones were read by immunoSEQ multiplex PCR, and TCRdb kept only the in-frame ones, dropping some. The sample holds about 250,000 clones; about 89% are singletons and the top ten take around 1.5%. Material: peripheral blood. The receptors derive from a woman aged 55-70 years who had recovered from COVID-19.

The CDR3 coding sequence is TGTGCCAGCAGCTTAGATATCGGGGGGGTGTTTTTT. Translated: CASSLDIGGVFF. V usage is TRBV7-9 and J usage is TRBJ1-4; weak D call: TRBD1 (5 bases). Germline values: CDR1 SEHNR, CDR2 FQNEAQ (reference sequence). V lost 1 base, J lost 15 bases, and 12 bases lay in between. The length of the CDR3 is 12 residues. Complete variable domain (other parts from reference TRBV7-9 and TRBJ1-4): DTGVSQNPRHKITKRGQNVTFRCDPISEHNRLYWYRQTLGQGPEFLTYFQNEAQLEKSRLLSDRFSAERPKGSFSTLEIQRTEQGDSAMYLCASSLDIGGVFFGSGTQLSVL.

This chain links TRBV20-1 with TRBJ1-5, with 7 bases fitting TRBD1. Germline V gene lookup returns CDR1 DFQATT and CDR2 SNEGSKA (reference sequence). The CDR3 covers 13 residues. Germline trimming cut 6 bases from V and 3 bases from J; bases unmatched to any gene: 5. The CDR3 here is CSASGTDNQPQHF. CDR3 sequence (DNA): TGCAGTGCAAGTGGGACAGACAATCAGCCCCAGCATTTT.

The CDR3 is CASSAGLRTGTQYF. DNA for the CDR3: TGTGCCAGTAGTGCAGGACTGCGAACCGGTACGCAGTATTTT. The rearrangement joins TRBV19 to TRBJ2-3, with D perhaps TRBD2 (5 bases). The CDR3 spans 14 residues. The germline V and J ends were trimmed by 5 bases and 8 bases, with 17 bases remaining between them. The V gene's germline CDR1 is LNHDA and CDR2 SQIVND (reference sequence). The variable domain in full, with the rest retrieved from reference TRBV19 and TRBJ2-3, is DGGITQSPKYLFRKEGQNVTLSCEQNLNHDAMYWYRQDPGQGLRLIYYSQIVNDFQKGDIAEGYSVSREKKESFPLTVTSAQKNPTAFYLCASSAGLRTGTQYFGPGTRLTVL.

The J gene is TRBJ2-2, the V gene TRBV5-4, with 7 bases that match TRBD1. The CDR3 is 16 amino acids. The V gene's germline CDR1 is SGHNT and CDR2 YYREEE (reference sequence). J gave up 0 bases and V 4 bases, and 6 bases lay outside the gene matches. The CDR3 sequence is CASSAGQAANTGELFF. CDR3 DNA sequence: TGTGCCAGCAGCGCCGGACAGGCTGCGAACACCGGGGAGCTGTTTTTT.

The rearrangement uses TRBV2 and TRBJ1-2, with D perhaps TRBD1 (5 bases). Germline V gene sequence: CDR1 SNHLY, CDR2 FYNNEI. This CDR3 contains 14 residues. Trimming shortened V by 3 bases and J by 2 bases, and 10 bases separated the two germline ends. CDR3 amino acids: CASSEGGVNYGYTF. CDR3 nucleotide sequence: TGTGCCAGCAGTGAGGGAGGGGTCAACTATGGCTACACCTTC. The full variable domain, completed using reference TRBV2 and TRBJ1-2, is EPEVTQTPSHQVTQMGQEVILRCVPISNHLYFYWYRQILGQKVEFLVSFYNNEISEKSEIFDDQFSVERPDGSNFTLKIRSTKLEDSAMYFCASSEGGVNYGYTFGSGTRLTVV.

This chain links TRBV4-1 with TRBJ1-5, with TRBD1 matching over 8 bases. The V gene's germline CDR1 is MGHRA and CDR2 YSYEKL. This CDR3 region has 17 residues. V trimming: 1 base; J trimming: 8 bases; junction bases outside the gene matches: 13. The CDR3: CASSQAHLNRGRKPQHF. The CDR3 DNA follows: TGCGCCAGCAGCCAAGCCCACCTCAACAGGGGGAGAAAGCCCCAGCATTTT.

CDR3 nucleotides: TGTGCCAGTAGCCGACGGACAGGGGGGAGAGAGCAGTACTTC. Translation: CASSRRTGGREQYF. The chain is built from TRBV19 and TRBJ2-7, with 10 bases identical to TRBD1. Germline trimming cut 6 bases from V and 7 bases from J; bases unmatched to any gene: 9. Germline V gene sequence: CDR1 LNHDA, CDR2 SQIVND (reference sequence). This CDR3 has 14 residues. The full variable domain, completed using reference TRBV19 and TRBJ2-7, is DGGITQSPKYLFRKEGQNVTLSCEQNLNHDAMYWYRQDPGQGLRLIYYSQIVNDFQKGDIAEGYSVSREKKESFPLTVTSAQKNPTAFYLCASSRRTGGREQYFGPGTRLTVT.

V and J are TRBV7-2 and TRBJ2-1, with TRBD2 identical over 8 bases. CDR3 length: 13 residues. Germline CDR1 SGHTA, CDR2 FQGNSA. V was clipped by 1 base and J by 9 bases; unmatched bases: 2. The CDR3 nucleotides are TGTGCCAGCAGCTTAGGAACTAGCGGTGAGCAGTTCTTC. This translates into CASSLGTSGEQFF.

The chain uses TRBV18 and TRBJ1-3; D is possibly TRBD1 (6 bases). Looked up from germline, CDR1 is KGHSH and CDR2 is LQKENI. Trimming cost V 4 bases and J 2 bases, with 15 bases left between them. CDR3 length: 16 residues. CDR3: CASSLGHREPGNTIYF. CDR3 nucleotide sequence: TGTGCCAGCTCACTTGGTCACAGGGAACCTGGAAACACCATATATTTT.